Here is one T cell receptor beta chain with its context. The sample originates from a study of blood T cell repertoires in COVID-19. Study-level information: Sample material is recorded as cDNA or gDNA derived from T cells, B-cell-depleted T cells, or PBMCs.

Trimming stripped 6 bases from V and 2 bases from J, with 10 bases between. CDR1 and CDR2 from the germline V gene are MNHNY and SVGAGI (reference sequence). The length of the CDR3 is 13 residues. Sequenced by immunoSEQ multiplex PCR; TCRdb stores in-frame clones only, minus some. The sample includes over 250,000 clones, 60% to 75% seen only once; the top ten take 3.3%. The V call is TRBV6-6, the J call TRBJ1-2; D unresolved. This clonotype originated in a woman older than 75 with acute or convalescent COVID-19. Source material: peripheral blood. The CDR3 spells CASSPQRNYGYTF. DNA of the CDR3: TGTGCCAGCAGCCCGCAACGGAACTATGGCTACACCTTC.